Listed below are T cell receptor beta chains from one sample, sequenced in a study of memory CD4+ T cells and cytomegalovirus serostatus. The method was immunoSEQ multiplex PCR; TCRdb's version includes in-frame clones alone and lacks a portion of them. The sample shows under 55,000 clones, 83% of them seen only once. Sequenced input: memory CD4+ T cells from blood. The receptors derive from an adult in good health and CMV-seropositive. Each CDR3 is given with its conserved first and last residue. The D gene is left open where the match is weak. Size tells how often a clone was seen (once, few, many) or the class of an expanded clone, and some rows leave it out.

TRBV5-6	TRBD2	once	TRBJ2-7	CASSSQLARTSGRIEQYF	TGTGCCAGCAGCTCCCAGCTCGCACGGACTAGCGGGAGGATCGAGCAGTACTTC
TRBV5-6	NA	NA	TRBJ2-3	CASSPWGGAGDTQYF	TGTGCCAGCAGCCCCTGGGGGGGGGCAGGGGATACGCAGTATTTT
TRBV11-2	NA	NA	TRBJ1-1	CASSRVGNTEAFF	TGTGCCAGCAGCCGGGTGGGGAACACTGAAGCTTTCTTT
TRBV6-5	NA	few	TRBJ1-6	CAVRRQQNSPLHF	TGTGCCGTGAGAAGACAGCAGAATTCACCCCTCCACTTT
TRBV6-5	TRBD1	NA	TRBJ1-1	CASTRGTVGEAFF	TGTGCCAGCACCCGGGGGACAGTAGGTGAAGCTTTCTTT
TRBV7-9	TRBD1	NA	TRBJ1-6	CASSFSSGGALSPLHF	TGTGCCAGCAGCTTTTCGTCAGGGGGCGCACTATCACCCCTCCATTTT
TRBV7-2	TRBD2	NA	TRBJ2-7	CASSLAPSGTYEQYF	TGTGCCAGCAGCTTAGCCCCTAGCGGGACCTACGAGCAGTACTTC
TRBV28	TRBD2	NA	TRBJ2-3	CASSFANSGPTDTQYF	TGTGCCAGCAGTTTCGCTAATAGCGGGCCCACAGATACGCAGTATTTT
TRBV2	TRBD1	once	TRBJ1-2	CASSEAARGAGDGYTF	TGTGCCAGCAGTGAAGCGGCCAGGGGGGCTGGAGATGGCTACACCTTC
TRBV5-1	NA	NA	TRBJ2-7	CASSLDGGLSREQYF	TGCGCCAGCAGCTTGGACGGGGGTCTTAGCCGGGAGCAGTACTTC
TRBV10-3	NA	NA	TRBJ1-1	CAISTGDTEAFF	TGTGCCATCAGTACAGGAGACACTGAAGCTTTCTTT
TRBV11-2	TRBD2	NA	TRBJ2-1	CASSPRGTSGREQFF	TGTGCCAGCAGCCCTAGAGGGACTAGCGGGAGGGAGCAGTTCTTC
TRBV18	NA	NA	TRBJ1-5	CASSPGPTGGQPQHF	TGTGCCAGCTCACCGGGGCCTACCGGGGGTCAGCCCCAGCATTTT
TRBV5-1	NA	NA	TRBJ1-1	CASSLQGPTTEAFF	TGCGCCAGCAGCTTGCAGGGGCCGACCACTGAAGCTTTCTTT
TRBV7-2	TRBD2	NA	TRBJ2-7	CASSLSVAGVDEQYF	TGTGCCAGCAGCCTCTCGGTAGCGGGAGTCGACGAGCAGTACTTC
TRBV7-8	NA	few	TRBJ1-3	CASSLAGKGSGNTIYF	TGTGCCAGCAGCTTAGCGGGGAAGGGCTCTGGAAACACCATATATTTT
TRBV29-1	NA	NA	TRBJ2-3	CSVEGVGATDTQYF	TGCAGCGTTGAGGGGGTGGGAGCCACAGATACGCAGTATTTT
TRBV11-2	TRBD2	NA	TRBJ2-5	CASSLAPTSGRETQYF	TGTGCCAGCAGCTTAGCCCCGACTAGCGGGAGGGAGACCCAGTACTTC
TRBV5-1	TRBD2	NA	TRBJ2-2	CASRASGNTGELFF	TGCGCCAGCAGGGCTAGCGGGAACACCGGGGAGCTGTTTTTT
TRBV7-2	TRBD2	NA	TRBJ2-3	CASSSLAGGSTDTQYF	TGTGCCAGCAGCTCCCTAGCGGGGGGGAGCACAGATACGCAGTATTTT
TRBV25-1	NA	NA	TRBJ2-7	CASSGSVHQQYF	TGTGCCAGCAGTGGCTCGGTCCACCAGCAGTACTTC
TRBV7-2	TRBD1	few	TRBJ1-2	CASSPRQGYGYTF	TGTGCCAGCAGCCCAAGACAGGGCTATGGCTACACCTTC
TRBV29-1	TRBD2	NA	TRBJ2-5	CSACQAGGLETQYF	TGCAGCGCATGCCAAGCGGGGGGCCTGGAGACCCAGTACTTC
TRBV7-8	NA	NA	TRBJ2-3	CASSLQGPQYF	TGTGCCAGCAGCCTACAGGGCCCGCAGTATTTT
TRBV30	TRBD1	NA	TRBJ2-3	CAWSAEQGAGTDTQYF	TGTGCCTGGAGTGCCGAACAGGGGGCCGGCACAGATACGCAGTATTTT